The T cell receptor (beta chain) under discussion was sequenced for a study of CD8+ T cells in alopecia areata. For the study at large: Those treated were given oral tofacitinib at 5 to 10 mg twice daily.

Sorting of CD4+ and CD8+ T cells was performed on PBMCs. Extracted RNA was reverse transcribed, and the resulting cDNA served as sequencing template. Sequencing was performed with immunoSEQ multiplex PCR; in TCRdb, only in-frame clones are kept and a portion is missing. This sample has around 250,000 clones, with less than 80% found just once. As concerns this clone: What it binds is not known.

Points from the study as a whole: Alopecia totalis/universalis scalp especially showed more expanded CD8+ clones than normal scalp. Relative to mice, TCR sharing across patients was less clear, a difference possibly HLA-related.

In germline, CDR1 is SGDLS, CDR2 YYNGEE. CDR3 length equals 15 residues. The V and J ends lost 4 bases and 3 bases, in that order; junction bases with no gene match: 8. Material: CD4+ T cells sorted from blood, obtained at week 0. This chain links TRBV9 with TRBJ2-5, with 8 bases lining up with TRBD2. The receptor was derived from a human donor with alopecia areata. The CDR3 DNA follows: TGTGCCAGCAGCCGGAGACGTAGCGGGGAAGAGACCCAGTACTTC. Its protein product is CASSRRRSGEETQYF.